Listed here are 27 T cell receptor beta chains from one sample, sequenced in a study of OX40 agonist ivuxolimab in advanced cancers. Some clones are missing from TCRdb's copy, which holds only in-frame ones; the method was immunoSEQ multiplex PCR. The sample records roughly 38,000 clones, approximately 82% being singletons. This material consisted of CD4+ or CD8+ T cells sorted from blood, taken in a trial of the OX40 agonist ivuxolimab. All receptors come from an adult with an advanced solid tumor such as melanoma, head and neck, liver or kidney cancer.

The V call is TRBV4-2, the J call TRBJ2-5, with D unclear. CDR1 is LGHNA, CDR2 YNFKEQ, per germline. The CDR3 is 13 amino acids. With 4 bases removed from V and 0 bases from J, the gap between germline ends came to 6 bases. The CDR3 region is CASSRNHQETQYF. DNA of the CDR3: TGTGCCAGCAGCCGGAACCACCAAGAGACCCAGTACTTC.

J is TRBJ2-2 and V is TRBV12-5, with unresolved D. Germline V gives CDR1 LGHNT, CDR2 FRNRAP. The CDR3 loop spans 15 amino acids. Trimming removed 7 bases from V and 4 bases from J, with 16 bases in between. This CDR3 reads CASAPLWQPTGELFF. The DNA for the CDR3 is TGTGCTAGTGCCCCACTTTGGCAACCCACCGGGGAGCTGTTTTTT. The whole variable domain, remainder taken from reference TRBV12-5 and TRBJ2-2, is DARVTQTPRHKVTEMGQEVTMRCQPILGHNTVFWYRQTMMQGLELLAYFRNRAPLDDSGMPKDRFSAEMPDATLATLKIQPSEPRDSAVYFCASAPLWQPTGELFFGEGSRLTVL.

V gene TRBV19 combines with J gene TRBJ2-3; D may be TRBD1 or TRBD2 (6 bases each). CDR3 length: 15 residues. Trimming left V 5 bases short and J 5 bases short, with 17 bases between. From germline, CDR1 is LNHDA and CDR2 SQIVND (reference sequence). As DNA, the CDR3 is TGTGCCAGTAGTTATAGCCGGGGGCCGGGAGATACGCAGTATTTT. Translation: CASSYSRGPGDTQYF.

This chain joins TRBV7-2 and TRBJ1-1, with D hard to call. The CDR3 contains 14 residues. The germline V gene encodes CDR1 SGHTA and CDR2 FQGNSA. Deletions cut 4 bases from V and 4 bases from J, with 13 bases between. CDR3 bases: TGTGCCAGCAGCTCCCGTGTGCAGCGCACTGAAGCTTTCTTT. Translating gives CASSSRVQRTEAFF.

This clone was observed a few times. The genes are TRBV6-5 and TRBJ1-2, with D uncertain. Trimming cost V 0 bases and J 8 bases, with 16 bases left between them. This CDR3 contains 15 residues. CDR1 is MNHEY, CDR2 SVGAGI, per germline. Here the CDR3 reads CASSYSSNIHGGYTF. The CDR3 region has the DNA TGTGCCAGCAGTTACTCTTCAAATATCCACGGGGGCTACACCTTC.

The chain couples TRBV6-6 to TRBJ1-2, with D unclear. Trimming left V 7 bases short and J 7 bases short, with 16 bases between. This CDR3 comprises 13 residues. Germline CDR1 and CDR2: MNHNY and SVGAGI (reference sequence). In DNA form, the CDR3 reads TGTGCCAGCAACCCGGTGGGCGTCAGTGGCTACACCTTC. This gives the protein CASNPVGVSGYTF.

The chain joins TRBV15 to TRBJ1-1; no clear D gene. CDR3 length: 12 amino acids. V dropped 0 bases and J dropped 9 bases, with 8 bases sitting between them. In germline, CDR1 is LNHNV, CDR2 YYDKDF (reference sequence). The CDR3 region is CATSRDNRKAFF. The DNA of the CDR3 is TGTGCCACCAGCAGAGATAATCGGAAAGCTTTCTTT.

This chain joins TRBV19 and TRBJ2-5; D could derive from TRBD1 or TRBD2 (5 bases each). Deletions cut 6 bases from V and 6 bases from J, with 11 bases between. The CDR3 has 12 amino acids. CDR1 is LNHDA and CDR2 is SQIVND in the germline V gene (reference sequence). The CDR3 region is CASRAGTKTQYF. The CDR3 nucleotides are TGTGCCAGTAGGGCAGGGACGAAGACCCAGTACTTC.

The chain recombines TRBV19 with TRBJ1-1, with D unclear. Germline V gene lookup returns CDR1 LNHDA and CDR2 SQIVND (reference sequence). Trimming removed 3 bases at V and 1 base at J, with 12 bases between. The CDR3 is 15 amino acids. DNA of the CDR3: TGTGCCAGTAGTATGGCGGTCCCCGCGAACACTGAAGCTTTCTTT. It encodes CASSMAVPANTEAFF.

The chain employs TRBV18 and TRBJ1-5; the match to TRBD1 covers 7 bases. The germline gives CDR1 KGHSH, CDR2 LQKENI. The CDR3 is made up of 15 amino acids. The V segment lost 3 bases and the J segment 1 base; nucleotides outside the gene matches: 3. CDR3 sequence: CASSPPGQSNQPQHF. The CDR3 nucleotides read TGTGCCAGCTCACCTCCGGGACAGAGCAATCAGCCCCAGCATTTT.

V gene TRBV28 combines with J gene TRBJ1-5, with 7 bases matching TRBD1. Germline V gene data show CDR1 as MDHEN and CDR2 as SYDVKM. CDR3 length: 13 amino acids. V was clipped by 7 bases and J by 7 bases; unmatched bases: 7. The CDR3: CASTQGVGQPQHF. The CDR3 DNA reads TGTGCCAGCACCCAGGGGGTCGGACAGCCCCAGCATTTT.

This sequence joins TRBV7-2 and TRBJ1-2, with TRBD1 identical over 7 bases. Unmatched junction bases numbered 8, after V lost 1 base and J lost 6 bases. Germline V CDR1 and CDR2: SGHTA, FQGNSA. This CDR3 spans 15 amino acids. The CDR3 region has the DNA TGTGCCAGCAGCTTAGGTCCAGGGGGGGGAAATGGCTACACCTTC. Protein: CASSLGPGGGNGYTF.

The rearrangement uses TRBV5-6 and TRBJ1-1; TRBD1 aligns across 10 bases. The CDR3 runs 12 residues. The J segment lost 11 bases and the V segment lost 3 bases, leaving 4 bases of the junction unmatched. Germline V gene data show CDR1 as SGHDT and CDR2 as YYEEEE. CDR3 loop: CASSWTGGTAFF. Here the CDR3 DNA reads TGTGCCAGCAGCTGGACAGGGGGGACGGCTTTCTTT.

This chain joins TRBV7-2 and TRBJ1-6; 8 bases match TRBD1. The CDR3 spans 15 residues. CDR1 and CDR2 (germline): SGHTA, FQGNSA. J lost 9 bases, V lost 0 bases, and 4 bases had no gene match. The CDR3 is CASSLAGQGGSPLHF. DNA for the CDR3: TGTGCCAGCAGCTTAGCCGGACAGGGTGGTTCACCCCTCCACTTT.

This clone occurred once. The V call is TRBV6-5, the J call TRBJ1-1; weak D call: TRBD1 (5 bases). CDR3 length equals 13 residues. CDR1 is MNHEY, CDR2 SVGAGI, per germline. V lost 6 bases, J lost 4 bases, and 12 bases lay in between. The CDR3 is CASRRKRGTEAFF. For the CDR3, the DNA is TGTGCCAGCAGACGCAAGAGGGGCACTGAAGCTTTCTTT.

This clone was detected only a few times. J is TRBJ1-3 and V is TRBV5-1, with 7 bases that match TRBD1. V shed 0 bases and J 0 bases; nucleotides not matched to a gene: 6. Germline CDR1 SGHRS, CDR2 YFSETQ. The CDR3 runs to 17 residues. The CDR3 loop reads CASSLVSDRRSGNTIYF. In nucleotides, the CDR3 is TGCGCCAGCAGCTTGGTGTCGGACAGGCGCTCTGGAAACACCATATATTTT.

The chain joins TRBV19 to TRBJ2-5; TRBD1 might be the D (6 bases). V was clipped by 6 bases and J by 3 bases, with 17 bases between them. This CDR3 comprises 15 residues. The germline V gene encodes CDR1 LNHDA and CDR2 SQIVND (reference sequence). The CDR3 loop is CASRDQPGQKETQYF. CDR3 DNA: TGTGCCAGTAGGGACCAGCCGGGACAAAAAGAGACCCAGTACTTC.

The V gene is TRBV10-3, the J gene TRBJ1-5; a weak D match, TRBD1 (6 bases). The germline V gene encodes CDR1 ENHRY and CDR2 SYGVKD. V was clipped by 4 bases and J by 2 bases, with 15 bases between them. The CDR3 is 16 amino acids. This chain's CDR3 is CAISGNRVSGNQPQHF. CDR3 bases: TGTGCCATCAGTGGGAACAGGGTTAGCGGCAATCAGCCCCAGCATTTT.

CDR3 protein: CASSPQGSPDEKLFF. The CDR3 region has the DNA TGTGCCAGCAGCCCACAAGGGTCCCCTGATGAAAAACTGTTTTTT. The chain carries TRBV9 and TRBJ1-4, with D uncertain. The CDR3 runs 15 residues. In germline, CDR1 is SGDLS, CDR2 YYNGEE. Between the trimmed V and J ends, which lost 4 bases and 6 bases, there was a span of 16 bases. Based on the CDR3 plus reference TRBV9 and TRBJ1-4, the full variable domain is DSGVTQTPKHLITATGQRVTLRCSPRSGDLSVYWYQQSLDQGLQFLIQYYNGEERAKGNILERFSAQQFPDLHSELNLSSLELGDSALYFCASSPQGSPDEKLFFGSGTQLSVL.

CDR3 coding DNA: TGCGCCAGCAGCCAAGCGGTTCAGGGTGACTATGGCTACACCTTC. This encodes CASSQAVQGDYGYTF. V gene TRBV4-3 combines with J gene TRBJ1-2; perhaps TRBD1 as D (5 bases). The V gene lost 1 base and the J gene lost 3 bases, with 12 bases spanning the gap. The germline V gene has CDR1 LGHNA and CDR2 YSLEER. The CDR3 extends over 15 amino acids.

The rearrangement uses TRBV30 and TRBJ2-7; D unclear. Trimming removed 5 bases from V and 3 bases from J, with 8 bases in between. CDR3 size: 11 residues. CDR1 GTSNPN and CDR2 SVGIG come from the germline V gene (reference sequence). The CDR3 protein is CAWSGNYEQYF. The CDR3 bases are TGTGCCTGGTCCGGAAACTACGAGCAGTACTTC. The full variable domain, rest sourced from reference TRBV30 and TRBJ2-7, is SQTIHQWPATLVQPVGSPLSLECTVEGTSNPNLYWYRQAAGRGLQLLFYSVGIGQISSEVPQNLSASRPQDRQFILSSKKLLLSDSGFYLCAWSGNYEQYFGPGTRLTVT.

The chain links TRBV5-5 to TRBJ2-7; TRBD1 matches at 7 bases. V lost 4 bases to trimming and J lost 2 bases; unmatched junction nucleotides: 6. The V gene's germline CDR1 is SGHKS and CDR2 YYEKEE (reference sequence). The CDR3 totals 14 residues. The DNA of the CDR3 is TGTGCCAGCAGCCCAAGGACAGGCCCCTACGAGCAGTACTTC. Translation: CASSPRTGPYEQYF.

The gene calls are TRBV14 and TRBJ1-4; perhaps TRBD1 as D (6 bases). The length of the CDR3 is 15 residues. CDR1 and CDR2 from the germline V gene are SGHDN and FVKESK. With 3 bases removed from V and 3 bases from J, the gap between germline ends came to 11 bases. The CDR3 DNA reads TGTGCCAGCAGCCAGAGACAGGCCCCTAATGAAAAACTGTTTTTT. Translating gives CASSQRQAPNEKLFF.

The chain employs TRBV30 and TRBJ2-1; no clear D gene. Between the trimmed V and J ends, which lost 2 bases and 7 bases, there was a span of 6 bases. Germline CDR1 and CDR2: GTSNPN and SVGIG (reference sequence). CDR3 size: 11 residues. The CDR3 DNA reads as TGTGCCTGGAGTAGATTGAATGAGCAGTTCTTC. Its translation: CAWSRLNEQFF.

CDR3 residues: CASTIQPGVQETQYF. The CDR3 bases are TGCGCCAGCACCATCCAACCGGGGGTACAGGAGACCCAGTACTTC. The chain joins TRBV5-1 to TRBJ2-5, with a possible D match to TRBD2 (6 bases). Per germline, CDR1 SGHRS and CDR2 YFSETQ. The CDR3 is made up of 15 amino acids. The V gene lost 6 bases and the J gene lost 5 bases, with 20 bases spanning the gap.

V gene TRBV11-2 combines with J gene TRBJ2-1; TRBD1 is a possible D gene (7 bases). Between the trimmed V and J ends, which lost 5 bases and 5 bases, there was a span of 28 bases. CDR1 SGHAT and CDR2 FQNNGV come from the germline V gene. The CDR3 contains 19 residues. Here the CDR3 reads CASSPRDPAVRGVDNEQFF. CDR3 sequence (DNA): TGTGCCAGCAGCCCCCGCGACCCGGCCGTCAGGGGGGTTGACAATGAGCAGTTCTTC.

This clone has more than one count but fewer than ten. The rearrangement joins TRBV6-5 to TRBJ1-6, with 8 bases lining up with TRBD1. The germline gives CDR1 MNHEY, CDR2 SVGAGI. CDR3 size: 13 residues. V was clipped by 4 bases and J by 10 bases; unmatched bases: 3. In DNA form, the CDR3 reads TGTGCCAGCAGTTGGACAGGGCGATCACCCCTCCACTTT. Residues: CASSWTGRSPLHF.